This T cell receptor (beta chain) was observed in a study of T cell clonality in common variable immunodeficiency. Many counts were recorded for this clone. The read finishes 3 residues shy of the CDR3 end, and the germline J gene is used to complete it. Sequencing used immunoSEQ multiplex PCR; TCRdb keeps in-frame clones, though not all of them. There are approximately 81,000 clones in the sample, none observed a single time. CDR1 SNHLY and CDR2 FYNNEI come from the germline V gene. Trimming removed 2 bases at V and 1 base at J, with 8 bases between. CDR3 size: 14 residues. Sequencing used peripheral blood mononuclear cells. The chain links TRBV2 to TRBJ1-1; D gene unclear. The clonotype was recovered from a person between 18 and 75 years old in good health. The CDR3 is CASSEIGENTEAFF. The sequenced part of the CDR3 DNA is TGTGCCAGCAGTGAAATCGGGGAGAACACTGAA.